These 10 T cell receptor beta chains were all obtained from the same sample, sequenced in a study of human T cells and chemical hapten exposure. Using its own MiXCR run on the RACE reads, TCRdb lists one record per CDR3 protein. The sample has tens of thousands of distinct CDR3 sequences, 8% to 10% seen once. Regarding time point: pre-sensitization, week 0. The treatment is: therapeutic diphenylcyclopropenone sensitization with weekly scalp DPC. The input for sequencing was whole blood, taken in connection with sensitization to the hapten diphenylcyclopropenone (DPC). All receptors derive from a woman between 40 and 55 years old with alopecia areata. Some clones in this sample may be carry-over from other donors' samples.

A remark on this clonotype: One base away lies a much larger clone, so this may be a sequencing read error. The gene calls are TRBV4-2 and TRBJ1-2; 8 positions agree with TRBD1. After removal of 4 bases from V and 8 bases from J, the junction contained 12 bases not matched to a gene. Looked up from germline, CDR1 is LGHNA and CDR2 is YNFKEQ. The CDR3 is 15 amino acids. CDR3 sequence reads: CASSRTDRVRVGYTF. The DNA of the CDR3 is TGTGCCAGCAGCCGTACGGACAGGGTACGGGTCGGCTACACCTTC.

This clonotype was observed at least ten times. V gene TRBV7-2 combines with J gene TRBJ2-3; TRBD2 agrees at 9 bases. CDR3 length equals 15 residues. From germline, CDR1 is SGHTA and CDR2 FQGNSA. With V trimmed by 7 bases and J by 1 base, 6 bases remained unmatched. The CDR3 DNA sequence: TGTGCCAGCACCCAGACTAGCGGACGCACAGATACGCAGTATTTT. Translated, it gives CASTQTSGRTDTQYF.

This clonotype turned up a few times. The chain uses TRBV4-2 and TRBJ2-7; D unclear. The CDR3 length is 16 residues. Looked up from germline, CDR1 is LGHNA and CDR2 is YNFKEQ. With 2 bases removed from V and 1 base from J, the gap between germline ends came to 15 bases. The CDR3 sequence: CASSQTYQELSYEQYF. DNA for the CDR3: TGTGCCAGCAGCCAAACTTACCAGGAGTTATCCTACGAGCAGTACTTC.

There are many counts of this clonotype. The chain uses TRBV11-2 and TRBJ2-7; D unclear. Germline V lookup: CDR1 SGHAT, CDR2 FQNNGV. The CDR3 runs to 15 residues. V lost 0 bases and J lost 3, with 12 bases in between. The CDR3 sequence is CASSLDPYPDYEQYF. CDR3 DNA: TGTGCCAGCAGCTTAGATCCGTACCCCGACTACGAGCAGTACTTC.

This clonotype showed up many times. V gene TRBV7-6 combines with J gene TRBJ2-7, with D tentatively TRBD2 (6 bases). Germline CDR1 and CDR2: SGHVS and FNYEAQ. The V end was cut by 3 bases, the J end by 0 bases, with 12 bases between. The CDR3 sequence is 15 residues long. This CDR3 is CASSFGGPGSYEQYF. The CDR3 DNA follows: TGTGCCAGCAGCTTCGGGGGTCCCGGCTCCTACGAGCAGTACTTC.

This clonotype was detected a few times. V and J are TRBV3-1 and TRBJ2-2; D possibly corresponds to TRBD2 (6 bases). Germline V gene sequence: CDR1 LGHDT, CDR2 YNNKEL (reference sequence). This CDR3 is 15 amino acids long. V was pared by 1 base and J by 2 bases, with 8 bases between. As DNA, the CDR3 is TGTGCCAGCAGCCAAGGCGGGGCAAACACCGGGGAGCTGTTTTTT. Its protein is CASSQGGANTGELFF.

This clonotype occurred many times. The rearrangement joins TRBV6-2 or TRBV6-3 to TRBJ2-2; D not resolved. V was trimmed by 8 bases and J by 4 bases, leaving 14 bases between them. The CDR3 covers 14 residues. Germline CDR1 reads MNHEY; CDR2 reads SVGEGT. The CDR3 spells CASWVGTITGELFF. The CDR3 DNA follows: TGTGCCAGCTGGGTAGGCACTATCACCGGGGAGCTGTTTTTT.

The chain carries TRBV20-1 and TRBJ2-3, with D tentatively TRBD2 (7 bases). This CDR3 spans 15 amino acids. Germline CDR1 reads DFQATT; CDR2 reads SNEGSKA (reference sequence). V was clipped by 0 bases and J by 6 bases, with 16 bases between them. The CDR3 DNA follows: TGCAGTGCTAGAGATAGGGGGGGCGCGAGGGATACGCAGTATTTT. This encodes CSARDRGGARDTQYF.

This clonotype was seen at least ten times. V and J are TRBV12-3 or TRBV12-4 and TRBJ1-3; D not certain. Trimming shortened V by 2 bases and J by 0 bases, and 11 bases separated the two germline ends. The CDR3 is 16 residues long. The CDR3 nucleotides read TGTGCCAGCAGTTTATTTGCAGGTAGCTCTGGAAACACCATATATTTT. This encodes CASSLFAGSSGNTIYF.

This clonotype has at least ten counts. V and J are TRBV7-6 and TRBJ1-1; D remains unclear. This CDR3 region has 11 residues. Per the germline V gene, CDR1 is SGHVS and CDR2 is FNYEAQ. The germline V and J ends were trimmed by 7 bases and 5 bases, with 8 bases remaining between them. CDR3 in amino acids: CASTVATEAFF. In DNA form, the CDR3 reads TGTGCCAGCACCGTCGCAACTGAAGCTTTCTTT.